Each of the 22 T cell receptor beta chains below was sequenced from the same sample in a study of blood T cell repertoires in COVID-19. The repertoire was sequenced with immunoSEQ multiplex PCR; TCRdb's copy has only in-frame clones and lacks some. Here the sample spans around 180,000 clones, around 87% being singletons. The sequencing sample was made of peripheral blood. All receptors derive from a man aged 40-49 years with active or convalescent COVID-19.

The chain has TRBV5-1 and TRBJ1-5; possible D gene TRBD1, 6 bases. V gave up 0 bases and J gave up 4 bases, with 11 bases separating them. The germline V gene encodes CDR1 SGHRS and CDR2 YFSETQ. The CDR3 covers 15 residues. Written as DNA, the CDR3 is TGCGCCAGCAGCTTGGGGCCCCAGGGGAATCAGCCCCAGCATTTT. Amino acids: CASSLGPQGNQPQHF.

This clone was observed a single time. The chain links TRBV19 to TRBJ1-5; D gene unclear. The V and J ends lost 8 bases and 4 bases respectively, with 18 bases between them. The germline gives CDR1 LNHDA, CDR2 SQIVND (reference sequence). The CDR3 is 15 residues long. The CDR3 DNA is TGTGCCAGTGCCATCCGATGGCAGAGGAATCAGCCCCAGCATTTT. Translating it yields CASAIRWQRNQPQHF.

In its sample, this clone was seen many times. The chain joins TRBV28 to TRBJ2-7; 7 bases align to TRBD1. The CDR3 spans 14 residues. The V gene end was trimmed by 6 bases and the J gene end by 1 base; junction bases not matched to a gene: 6. The germline gives CDR1 MDHEN, CDR2 SYDVKM. The CDR3 bases are TGTGCCAGCAGCTCGACAGGGAAATCCTACGAGCAGTACTTC. This encodes CASSSTGKSYEQYF.

The genes are TRBV28 and TRBJ2-3; TRBD2 matches at 7 bases. Losses at the gene ends were 6 bases for V and 2 bases for J; bases not matched to a gene: 5. Per germline, CDR1 MDHEN and CDR2 SYDVKM. CDR3 size: 14 residues. The CDR3 sequence is CASRSAGTTDTQYF. In DNA form, the CDR3 reads TGTGCCAGCAGATCAGCGGGGACCACAGATACGCAGTATTTT. Based on the CDR3 plus reference TRBV28 and TRBJ2-3, the full variable domain is DVKVTQSSRYLVKRTGEKVFLECVQDMDHENMFWYRQDPGLGLRLIYFSYDVKMKEKGDIPEGYSVSREKKERFSLILESASTNQTSMYLCASRSAGTTDTQYFGPGTRLTVL.

The genes are TRBV5-1 and TRBJ2-2, with TRBD2 as a possible D gene (6 bases). The CDR3 spans 15 residues. Trimming removed 0 bases at V and 2 bases at J, with 8 bases between. Germline CDR1 reads SGHRS; CDR2 reads YFSETQ. For the CDR3, the DNA is TGCGCCAGCAGCTTGGTGGGACTCAACACCGGGGAGCTGTTTTTT. Its protein product is CASSLVGLNTGELFF.

V is TRBV12-3 or TRBV12-4 and J is TRBJ1-1; D gene uncertain. Between the trimmed V and J ends, which lost 7 bases and 0 bases, there was a span of 9 bases. The length of the CDR3 is 13 residues. CDR3: CASTTNMNTEAFF. The DNA of the CDR3 is TGTGCCAGCACCACGAACATGAACACTGAAGCTTTCTTT.

This clone came up once. This chain connects TRBV6-6 to TRBJ1-2; 11 bases align to TRBD1. This CDR3 is 15 amino acids long. Per the germline V gene, CDR1 is MNHNY and CDR2 is SVGAGI (reference sequence). The V segment lost 5 bases and the J segment 4 bases; nucleotides outside the gene matches: 6. The CDR3 protein is CASSPGQGAAYGYTF. For the CDR3, the DNA is TGTGCCAGCAGTCCTGGACAGGGGGCTGCCTATGGCTACACCTTC.

The V call is TRBV5-4, the J call TRBJ1-6; TRBD1 matches at 7 bases. V was pared by 3 bases and J by 7 bases, with 10 bases of the junction left unmatched. The CDR3 runs to 16 residues. CDR1 is SGHNT and CDR2 is YYREEE in the germline V gene (reference sequence). In nucleotides, the CDR3 is TGTGCCAGCAGCTCAAACCCCAGGGGGGCAAATTCACCCCTCCACTTT. The encoded protein is CASSSNPRGANSPLHF.

This chain connects TRBV27 to TRBJ1-1, with TRBD1 matching over 7 bases. V was clipped by 4 bases and J by 6 bases; unmatched bases: 11. There are 15 residues in the CDR3. The germline gives CDR1 MNHEY, CDR2 SMNVEV (reference sequence). CDR3 nucleotides: TGTGCCAGCAGTTACGGGACAGCGGTATCCGCTGAAGCTTTCTTT. Translation gives CASSYGTAVSAEAFF.

The chain uses TRBV6-5 and TRBJ2-7, with 8 bases aligning to TRBD1. The CDR3 covers 13 residues. CDR1 and CDR2 (germline): MNHEY, SVGAGI. The V segment lost 7 bases and the J segment 0 bases; nucleotides outside the gene matches: 2. In DNA form, the CDR3 reads TGTGCCAGCACCGGGACAGGCTCCTACGAGCAGTACTTC. It is translated as CASTGTGSYEQYF.

The chain has TRBV9 and TRBJ2-5; 9 bases match TRBD2. Germline CDR1 is SGDLS and CDR2 is YYNGEE. This CDR3 has 13 amino acids. Losses at the gene ends were 4 bases for V and 4 bases for J; bases not matched to a gene: 2. The CDR3 region has the DNA TGTGCCAGCAGCTCGCGGGGGGGAGAGACCCAGTACTTC. This sequence encodes CASSSRGGETQYF.

This rearrangement joins TRBV6-2 or TRBV6-3 to TRBJ2-3; possibly TRBD2 for D (6 bases). Germline CDR1 and CDR2: MNHEY and SVGEGT. The V end lost 4 bases, the J end lost 7 bases, and 15 bases lay between the germline ends. This CDR3 has 14 amino acids. CDR3 in DNA: TGTGCCAGCAGTTCCGGGACGCGGGGTAATACGCAGTATTTT. It specifies CASSSGTRGNTQYF.

The V call is TRBV3-1 (or the pseudogene TRBV3-2), the J call TRBJ2-5; D is perhaps TRBD1 (5 bases). Trimming pared 4 bases from V and 2 bases from J, leaving 17 bases between. Per germline, CDR1 LGHDT and CDR2 YNNKEL (reference sequence). This CDR3 is 16 amino acids long. The CDR3 loop is CASSPALVGLQETQYF. The DNA of the CDR3 is TGTGCCAGCAGCCCTGCTCTGGTGGGGCTTCAAGAGACCCAGTACTTC.

J is TRBJ1-4 and V is TRBV6-5, with a tentative D call TRBD1 (5 bases). This CDR3 has 13 amino acids. Per the germline V gene, CDR1 is MNHEY and CDR2 is SVGAGI. The V and J ends lost 9 bases and 8 bases respectively, with 16 bases between them. CDR3 in DNA: TGTGCCAGTCGGGGGGGACGAGGAGAAAAACTGTTTTTT. It specifies CASRGGRGEKLFF.

V gene TRBV19 combines with J gene TRBJ1-6, with TRBD1 matching 10 bases. Germline trimming cut 6 bases from V and 9 bases from J; bases unmatched to any gene: 8. The length of the CDR3 is 15 residues. Germline V gene data show CDR1 as LNHDA and CDR2 as SQIVND (reference sequence). Here the CDR3 DNA reads TGTGCCAGTAGCCCAGTCGGACAGGGGGGTTCACCCCTCCACTTT. Protein product: CASSPVGQGGSPLHF. Complete variable domain (other parts from reference TRBV19 and TRBJ1-6): DGGITQSPKYLFRKEGQNVTLSCEQNLNHDAMYWYRQDPGQGLRLIYYSQIVNDFQKGDIAEGYSVSREKKESFPLTVTSAQKNPTAFYLCASSPVGQGGSPLHFGNGTRLTVT.

The chain recombines TRBV11-1 with TRBJ1-1, with unresolved D. There are 16 residues in the CDR3. Trimming pared 5 bases from V and 0 bases from J, leaving 16 bases between. Germline CDR1 reads SGHAT; CDR2 reads FQDESV (reference sequence). The CDR3, as DNA: TGTGCCAGCAGCCTGCCCTGGACTGAACTGAACACTGAAGCTTTCTTT. It encodes CASSLPWTELNTEAFF. Variable domain in full (rest from reference TRBV11-1 and TRBJ1-1): EAEVAQSPRYKITEKSQAVAFWCDPISGHATLYWYRQILGQGPELLVQFQDESVVDDSQLPKDRFSAERLKGVDSTLKIQPAELGDSAMYLCASSLPWTELNTEAFFGQGTRLTVV.

V is TRBV14 and J is TRBJ2-2; 7 bases line up with TRBD1. The CDR3 sequence is 18 residues long. Losses at the gene ends were 2 bases for V and 4 bases for J; bases not matched to a gene: 13. Germline CDR1 reads SGHDN; CDR2 reads FVKESK. CDR3 amino acids: CASSQRVRQGRATGELFF. The CDR3 DNA sequence: TGTGCCAGCAGCCAAAGGGTGAGACAGGGCCGGGCCACCGGGGAGCTGTTTTTT.

This clone was detected a few times. The rearrangement links TRBV28 to TRBJ1-6; 7 bases agree with TRBD1. V was pared by 4 bases and J by 9 bases, with 15 bases of the junction left unmatched. The germline CDR1 and CDR2 sequences are MDHEN and SYDVKM. The CDR3 has 17 residues. The CDR3: CASSSETGILGSSPLHF. The CDR3, as DNA: TGTGCCAGCAGTTCCGAGACAGGGATATTAGGTAGTTCACCCCTCCACTTT.

The V and J genes are TRBV18 and TRBJ1-2; no definite D call. Deletions cut 3 bases from V and 2 bases from J, with 10 bases between. The V gene's germline CDR1 is KGHSH and CDR2 LQKENI. This CDR3 comprises 14 residues. Here the CDR3 DNA reads TGTGCCAGCTCACCGGCGGCGGTGAACTATGGCTACACCTTC. Translating it yields CASSPAAVNYGYTF.

V and J are TRBV6-2 or TRBV6-3 and TRBJ1-4; D is unclear. CDR3 length equals 12 residues. Germline lookup yields CDR1 MNHEY and CDR2 SVGEGT. V was clipped by 5 bases and J by 8 bases, with 9 bases between them. The chain's CDR3 is CASSQVREKLFF. As DNA, the CDR3 is TGTGCCAGCAGTCAGGTTCGGGAAAAACTGTTTTTT.

This clone was recorded only once. The V gene is TRBV11-2, the J gene TRBJ2-7, with a possible D match to TRBD1 (5 bases). The V end lost 2 bases, the J end lost 3 bases, and 11 bases lay between the germline ends. Per the germline V gene, CDR1 is SGHAT and CDR2 is FQNNGV. This CDR3 contains 14 residues. The chain's CDR3 is CASSLRDSLYEQYF. The DNA for the CDR3 is TGTGCCAGCAGCTTACGCGACAGTCTCTACGAGCAGTACTTC.

The V gene is TRBV6-5, the J gene TRBJ1-2, with a weak D call TRBD1 (6 bases). CDR1 MNHEY and CDR2 SVGAGI come from the germline V gene. V lost 5 bases and J 5 bases, leaving 15 bases between the germline ends. This CDR3 spans 14 amino acids. The CDR3 DNA is TGTGCCAGCAGTACCCGGGACAACGGATATGGCTACACCTTC. This translates into CASSTRDNGYGYTF.